These 7 T cell receptor beta chains originate from one sample sequenced in a study of shared clonotypes between healthy human individuals. Here immunoSEQ multiplex PCR was the method, and the copy in TCRdb shows in-frame clones only, minus some. The top ten hold about 1.5% of the sample, which has about 1 million clones, about 75% seen once. The sequencing input was memory CD4+ T cells sorted from blood. Subset indicated: CD45RA-negative fraction. All receptors derive from a man younger than 35 in good health.

Worth noting for this clone: A much larger clonotype is one base distant, so this may be a read error. The same CDR3 also results from other DNA sequences found in this sample. DNA of the CDR3: TGCGCCAGCAGCCTGGGACAGAACTATGGCTACACCTTC. Its translation is CASSLGQNYGYTF. The chain is built from TRBV5-1 and TRBJ1-2; 7 bases line up with TRBD1. J was trimmed by 2 bases and V by 4 bases; bases with no gene match: 2. Germline CDR1 SGHRS, CDR2 YFSETQ. CDR3 length: 13 residues.

V is TRBV5-1 and J is TRBJ1-1; no clear D gene. Trimming took 0 bases from V and 1 from J, leaving 4 bases between them. The CDR3 covers 13 residues. Germline V gene lookup returns CDR1 SGHRS and CDR2 YFSETQ. CDR3 loop: CASSLGENTEAFF. Here the CDR3 DNA reads TGCGCCAGCAGCTTGGGGGAGAACACTGAAGCTTTCTTT.

The V and J genes are TRBV27 and TRBJ2-5; the match to TRBD2 covers 11 bases. Per germline, CDR1 MNHEY and CDR2 SMNVEV (reference sequence). There are 15 residues in the CDR3. The trim removed 7 bases at V and 0 bases at J, leaving 4 bases unmatched. The CDR3, as DNA: TGTGCCAGCACCGCTAGCGGGAGGTACCAAGAGACCCAGTACTTC. It encodes CASTASGRYQETQYF.

This clone was observed once. This rearrangement joins TRBV5-6 to TRBJ1-1; 8 bases align to TRBD1. J lost 10 bases, V lost 2 bases, and 10 bases had no gene match. The CDR3 is made up of 14 amino acids. CDR1 is SGHDT, CDR2 YYEEEE, per germline. CDR3 nucleotides: TGTGCCAGCAGCTTTATAACAGGGGGAACTCCAGCTTTCTTT. It yields the protein CASSFITGGTPAFF. The full variable domain, rest sourced from reference TRBV5-6 and TRBJ1-1, is DAGVTQSPTHLIKTRGQQVTLRCSPKSGHDTVSWYQQALGQGPQFIFQYYEEEERQRGNFPDRFSGHQFPNYSSELNVNALLLGDSALYLCASSFITGGTPAFFGQGTRLTVV.

This clone has just a few counts. In the same sample, other DNA sequences code for this CDR3. CDR3: CAWSVRRGTDTQYF. The CDR3 DNA reads as TGTGCCTGGAGTGTAAGGCGGGGCACAGATACGCAGTATTTT. This chain joins TRBV30 and TRBJ2-3, with D possibly TRBD2 on 5 matching bases. This CDR3 has 14 residues. Trimming left V 0 bases short and J 1 base short, with 8 bases between. CDR1 GTSNPN and CDR2 SVGIG come from the germline V gene (reference sequence).

Notes on this clone: A read error is the likely source, as a far larger clone sits one nucleotide away. The genes are TRBV4-1 and TRBJ2-5; no reliable D call. Germline V lookup: CDR1 MGHRA, CDR2 YSYEKL. This CDR3 contains 16 residues. V was clipped by 4 bases and J by 4 bases, with 19 bases between them. Here the CDR3 DNA reads TGCGCCAGCAGCCGAGCTGAGCGTGGTTTGGGAGAGACCCAGTACTTC. This sequence encodes CASSRAERGLGETQYF.

This chain links TRBV5-6 with TRBJ1-6; D possibly corresponds to TRBD1 (6 bases). The CDR3 extends over 15 amino acids. Germline values: CDR1 SGHDT, CDR2 YYEEEE. Trimming removed 4 bases at V and 13 bases at J, with 21 bases between. The CDR3 sequence is CASSPGGGVIHPLHF. DNA for the CDR3: TGTGCCAGCAGCCCGGGGGGCGGGGTAATTCACCCCCTCCACTTT.